This TCR beta chain derives from a study of CXCR3-negative and CXCR3-positive naive CD8 T cells. For the study at large: The dataset comprises around 130 million TRB reads in total, with about 1.5 +/- 0.3 million reads per library. Study results and caveats: Naive cells positive for CXCR3 carried more hydrophobic TRB CDR3s than CXCR3-negative ones. No difference in surface CD5 was seen between naive subsets, and TCR strength was inferred from TRB CDR3 properties. Naive CXCR3-negative cells resembled naive CXCR3-positive cells in TRBV-TRBJ usage; memory cells differed.

In triplicate, each CD8+ T cell subset was sorted at roughly 330,000 cells per replicate. A remark on this clonotype: As yet, its antigen is unknown.

UMI-labeled 5' RACE yielded the TRB cDNA libraries. After re-calling the 5' RACE reads, TCRdb lists one entry per CDR3 protein, DNA absent. The sample's table shows several thousand distinct CDR3 sequences. Germline CDR1 is SQVTM and CDR2 is ANQGSEA. The CDR3 runs 12 residues. The sequenced sample consisted of naive CXCR3+ CD8+ T cells from blood. The sample's subset: CD45RO-CCR7+CD27+CD95- naive CD8+ T cells expressing CXCR3 (TNR3+). The receptor comes from a human donor in good health. Some clones in this sample may be carry-over from other donors' samples. This chain connects TRBV29-1 to TRBJ2-1; the D gene TCRdb calls, TRBD2, cannot be checked with no DNA. The CDR3 region is CSGEGFYNEQFF.